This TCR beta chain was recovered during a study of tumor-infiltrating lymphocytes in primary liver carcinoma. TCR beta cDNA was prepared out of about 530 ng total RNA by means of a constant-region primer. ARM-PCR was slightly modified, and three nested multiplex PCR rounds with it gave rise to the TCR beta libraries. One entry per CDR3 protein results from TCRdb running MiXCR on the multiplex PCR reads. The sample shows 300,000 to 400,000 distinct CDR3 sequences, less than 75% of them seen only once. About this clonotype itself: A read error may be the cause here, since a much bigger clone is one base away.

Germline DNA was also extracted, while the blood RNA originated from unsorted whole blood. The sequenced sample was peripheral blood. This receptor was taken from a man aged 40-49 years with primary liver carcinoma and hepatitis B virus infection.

The CDR3: CASSYRHSVYEQYF. In nucleotides, the CDR3 is TGTGCCAGCAGTTACCGGCATAGCGTCTACGAGCAGTACTTC. The chain joins TRBV6-5 to TRBJ2-7, with D tentatively TRBD2 (5 bases). The germline V and J ends were trimmed by 2 bases and 3 bases, with 11 bases remaining between them. Germline CDR1 MNHEY, CDR2 SVGAGI. CDR3 length: 14 residues.